Shown below are 7 T cell receptor beta chains from a single sample sequenced in a study of human T cells and chemical hapten exposure. One entry per CDR3 protein, called by TCRdb with MiXCR from the RACE reads. The sample yields 370,000 or so distinct CDR3 sequences, 4.8% seen once. Time point given: patch test 1, 2 weeks after DPC sensitization. The treatment here: therapeutic diphenylcyclopropenone sensitization with weekly scalp DPC. The input for sequencing was whole blood, taken in connection with sensitization to the hapten diphenylcyclopropenone (DPC). These receptor sequences come from a woman between 45 and 60 years old with alopecia areata. Some clones in this sample may be carry-over from other donors' samples.

This clonotype was counted many times. The gene calls are TRBV9 and TRBJ2-2; D is undetermined. CDR1 and CDR2 (germline): SGDLS, YYNGEE. This CDR3 spans 16 amino acids. The ends were cut back, 3 bases at V and 1 base at J, with 13 bases in the middle. DNA for the CDR3: TGTGCCAGCAGCGGAAGAAGGGATTGGAACACCGGGGAGCTGTTTTTT. Its protein is CASSGRRDWNTGELFF.

The sample holds many counts of this clonotype. The rearrangement links TRBV20-1 to TRBJ2-7; 7 bases align to TRBD2. Germline lookup yields CDR1 DFQATT and CDR2 SNEGSKA (reference sequence). The CDR3 is 17 residues long. The ends lost 0 bases at V and 1 base at J; junction bases unmatched: 12. The CDR3 loop is CSARDPLASGPSYEQYF. The CDR3 DNA sequence: TGCAGTGCTAGAGATCCACTGGCTAGCGGTCCTTCCTACGAGCAGTACTTC.

This clonotype has a count of ten or more. The chain links TRBV5-1 to TRBJ1-3, with TRBD1 identical over 8 bases. The CDR3 covers 15 residues. Germline-derived CDR1 and CDR2 are SGHRS and YFSETQ. J gave up 3 bases and V 4 bases, and 6 bases lay outside the gene matches. This CDR3 is CASSTTGGNGNTIYF. In nucleotides, the CDR3 is TGCGCCAGCAGCACAACAGGGGGGAATGGAAACACCATATATTTT. Full variable domain (missing parts from reference TRBV5-1 and TRBJ1-3): KAGVTQTPRYLIKTRGQQVTLSCSPISGHRSVSWYQQTPGQGLQFLFEYFSETQRNKGNFPGRFSGRQFSNSRSEMNVSTLELGDSALYLCASSTTGGNGNTIYFGEGSWLTVV.

The chain combines TRBV5-4 with TRBJ1-2; no clear D gene. V lost 4 bases, J lost 5 bases, and 12 bases lay in between. Germline loops: CDR1 SGHNT, CDR2 YYREEE (reference sequence). This CDR3 has 13 amino acids. The CDR3 nucleotides are TGTGCCAGCAGCCTCAGAAATATGTATGGCTACACCTTC. Encoded protein: CASSLRNMYGYTF.

This clonotype was picked up many times. V usage is TRBV12-3 or TRBV12-4 and J usage is TRBJ2-7; D is uncertain. CDR3 length equals 12 residues. V lost 6 bases, J lost 3 bases, and 9 bases lay in between. CDR3 amino acids: CASSPVDYEQYF. CDR3 in DNA: TGTGCCAGCAGCCCGGTCGACTACGAGCAGTACTTC.

This clonotype was recorded at least ten times. The chain links TRBV9 to TRBJ1-5; D possibly corresponds to TRBD1 (5 bases). V lost 3 bases, J lost 7 bases, and 14 bases lay in between. Germline V CDR1 and CDR2: SGDLS, YYNGEE. The CDR3 loop spans 14 amino acids. This chain's CDR3 is CASSAGTGGQPQHF. CDR3 DNA sequence: TGTGCCAGCAGCGCCGGGACCGGGGGGCAGCCCCAGCATTTT. The variable domain in full, with the rest retrieved from reference TRBV9 and TRBJ1-5, is DSGVTQTPKHLITATGQRVTLRCSPRSGDLSVYWYQQSLDQGLQFLIQYYNGEERAKGNILERFSAQQFPDLHSELNLSSLELGDSALYFCASSAGTGGQPQHFGDGTRLSIL.

This clonotype was counted ten times or more. This rearrangement joins TRBV29-1 to TRBJ1-2; a possible D gene is TRBD1 (6 bases). This CDR3 comprises 12 residues. V lost 6 bases and J 4 bases, leaving 12 bases between the germline ends. The germline gives CDR1 SQVTM, CDR2 ANQGSEA. In DNA form, the CDR3 reads TGCAGCGTCGCCCAGGGGCGCTATGGCTACACCTTC. As protein: CSVAQGRYGYTF.